This T cell receptor (beta chain) is drawn from a study of T-cell memory formation after mild COVID-19. TCRdb reprocessed the 5' RACE reads via MiXCR and lists one record per CDR3 protein. This table has about 210,000 distinct CDR3 sequences, roughly 27% appearing once. Points from the study as a whole: Some clones that responded were present in memory (sampled pre-infection), which suggests cross-reactive memory joined. Whereas later expanders leaned CD4+, clones contracting day 15 to 85 showed a balanced CD4/CD8 makeup.

This clonotype was observed a few times. Its specificity is unknown. Sequencing used PBMCs or a T cell subset sorted from them (not recorded which). The TCR originated in an adult woman who had mild COVID-19 (a few samples of this study predate the infection). Cell type and time point are not known.

The CDR3 is CASSKGRVPGDTQYF. The CDR3 DNA reads as TGTGCCAGCAGTAAAGGCCGGGTCCCGGGGGATACGCAGTATTTT. The chain is built from TRBV6-2 or TRBV6-3 and TRBJ2-3; D perhaps matches TRBD2 (5 bases). Germline V gene lookup returns CDR1 MNHEY and CDR2 SVGEGT. Trimming took 5 bases from V and 6 from J, leaving 18 bases between them. The CDR3 totals 15 residues.